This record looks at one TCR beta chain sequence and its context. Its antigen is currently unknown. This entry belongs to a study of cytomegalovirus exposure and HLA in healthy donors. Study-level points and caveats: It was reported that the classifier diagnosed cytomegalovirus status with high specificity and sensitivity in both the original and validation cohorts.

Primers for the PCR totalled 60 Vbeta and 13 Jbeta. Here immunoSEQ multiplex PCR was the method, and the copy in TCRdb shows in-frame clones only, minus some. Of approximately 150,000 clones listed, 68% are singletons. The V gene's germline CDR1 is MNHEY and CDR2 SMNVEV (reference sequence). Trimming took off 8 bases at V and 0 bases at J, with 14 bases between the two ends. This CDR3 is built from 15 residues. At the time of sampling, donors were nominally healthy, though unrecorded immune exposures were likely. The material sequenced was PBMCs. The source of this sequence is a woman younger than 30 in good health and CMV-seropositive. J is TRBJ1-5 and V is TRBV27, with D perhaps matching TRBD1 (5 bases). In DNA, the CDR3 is TGTGCCAGCGGCACACAGGAATCTAGCAATCAGCCCCAGCATTTT. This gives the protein CASGTQESSNQPQHF.